Listed below are T cell receptor beta chains from one sample, sequenced in a study of T cells after posttransplantation cyclophosphamide. Only in-frame clones appear in the TCRdb table, and some are missing; sequencing was by immunoSEQ multiplex PCR. Among 45,000 or so clones listed, almost 95% were seen once. The sample comprised PBMCs. The receptors come from a woman in her forties or fifties in good health and a related stem cell transplant donor. The CDR3 runs from the conserved cysteine through the conserved F or W. Fields, in order: V gene, D gene, J gene, clone size, CDR3 protein, CDR3 DNA. The D gene is left open where the match is weak. Clone sizes are given selectively: once, few, many, or a class where the clone is expanded.

TRBV19	TRBD1	TRBJ1-5	.	CASRLQGTLYSNQPQHF	TGTGCCAGTAGACTACAGGGGACCCTTTATAGCAATCAGCCCCAGCATTTT
TRBV11-2	.	TRBJ2-1	once	CASSLARYGDNEQFF	TGTGCCAGCAGCTTAGCCCGCTACGGGGACAATGAGCAGTTCTTC
TRBV28	TRBD1	TRBJ2-4	.	CASSPLGGDRGVAKNIQYF	TGTGCCAGCAGCCCCTTAGGGGGGGACAGGGGAGTAGCCAAAAACATTCAGTACTTC
TRBV18	.	TRBJ2-3	once	CASSPGDIYTDTQYF	TGTGCCAGCTCACCCGGGGACATCTACACAGATACGCAGTATTTT
TRBV9	.	TRBJ1-2	.	CASSPERVRRTNYGYTF	TGTGCCAGCAGCCCCGAGCGGGTACGTCGCACTAACTATGGCTACACCTTC
TRBV6-1	.	TRBJ1-5	.	CASSEDFGAPSNQPQHF	TGTGCCAGCAGTGAAGATTTTGGAGCCCCTAGCAATCAGCCCCAGCATTTT
TRBV5-1	.	TRBJ2-2	.	CASSLDRTNGELFF	TGCGCCAGCAGCTTAGACAGGACAAACGGGGAGCTGTTTTTT
TRBV29-1	TRBD2	TRBJ2-3	.	CSVVRAGGTDTQYF	TGCAGCGTTGTCAGGGCGGGGGGCACAGATACGCAGTATTTT
TRBV28	TRBD2	TRBJ2-3	.	CASSPNPRLAVGTDTQYF	TGTGCCAGCAGTCCAAACCCTCGGCTAGCGGTGGGCACAGATACGCAGTATTTT
TRBV27	.	TRBJ1-2	.	CASRGWARGYGYTF	TGTGCCAGCAGAGGGTGGGCCAGGGGTTATGGCTACACCTTC
TRBV5-6	.	TRBJ2-3	.	CASRLRRLGTDTQYF	TGTGCCAGCCGACTAAGAAGGCTCGGCACAGATACGCAGTATTTT
TRBV19	.	TRBJ1-5	.	CASRQGEGGREPQHF	TGTGCCAGTAGACAGGGTGAAGGTGGTCGGGAGCCCCAGCATTTT
TRBV7-6	.	TRBJ1-3	.	CASSLGPPGPAGGNTIYF	TGTGCCAGCAGCTTAGGCCCACCGGGACCCGCGGGAGGAAACACCATATATTTT
TRBV19	.	TRBJ1-1	.	CASRESWQTEAFF	TGTGCCAGTAGGGAGAGTTGGCAGACTGAAGCTTTCTTT